The clone carrying this T cell receptor beta chain was picked up many times. The antigen is unknown. This same CDR3 is encoded by further DNA sequences in the sample. This sample was taken from a study of shared clonotypes between healthy human individuals. At a deep level, the assay was run. Measured with immunoSEQ multiplex PCR; TCRdb has only the in-frame clones, and not every one. The top ten hold about 13% of the sample, which has fewer than 600,000 clones, 70% to 80% seen once. The V end was cut by 5 bases, the J end by 2 bases, with 6 bases between. This CDR3 comprises 12 residues. CDR1 is SEHNR, CDR2 FQNEAQ, per germline (reference sequence). General observations from the study: The small donor group covered limited genetic and exposure diversity.

The receptor was isolated from a middle-aged woman in good health. Some clones in this sample may be carry-over from other donors' samples. The sequencing input was PBMCs. The rearrangement links TRBV7-9 to TRBJ1-2; unclear D gene. The CDR3 region has the DNA TGTGCCAGCAGCCCCGGCAACTATGGCTACACCTTC. Its translation is CASSPGNYGYTF.